What follows are 14 T cell receptor beta chains derived from one specimen sequenced in a study of T cells in Graves' hyperthyroidism and ophthalmopathy. Authors of the study amplified TCR beta CDR3 regions from RNA transcripts. The HTBI set primed first-round TCR CDR3 RT-PCR. TCRdb reprocessed the multiplex PCR reads via MiXCR and lists one record per CDR3 protein. The sample includes approximately 350,000 distinct CDR3 sequences, 15% of them seen just once. The specimen sequenced was blood. The receptors stem from a woman aged 60 to 75 with Graves' ophthalmopathy.

This clonotype was recorded at least ten times. V gene TRBV6-1 combines with J gene TRBJ1-2; 9 positions match TRBD1. The V segment lost 7 bases and the J segment 6 bases; nucleotides outside the gene matches: 9. In germline, CDR1 is MNHNS, CDR2 SASEGT. The CDR3 totals 14 residues. The CDR3 coding sequence is TGTGCCAGCAAATTGGACAGGGGAGAAGATGGCTACACCTTC. This gives the protein CASKLDRGEDGYTF.

The chain uses TRBV6-2 or TRBV6-3 and TRBJ1-1; 7 bases align to TRBD1. Germline lookup yields CDR1 MNHEY and CDR2 SVGEGT. J lost 12 bases, V lost 6 bases, and 10 bases had no gene match. This CDR3 is built from 12 residues. CDR3 sequence: CASRLGTEKSFF. CDR3 coding DNA: TGTGCCAGCAGACTAGGGACAGAAAAATCTTTCTTT.

On this clonotype: A much more abundant neighbour one base away suggests this may be a read error. The gene calls are TRBV27 and TRBJ2-2, with 14 bases fitting TRBD2. Germline CDR1 MNHEY, CDR2 SMNVEV (reference sequence). The CDR3 is 14 residues long. The V and J ends lost 6 bases and 7 bases, in that order; junction bases with no gene match: 1. CDR3 nucleotide sequence: TGTGCCAGCAGGACTAGCGGGAGGGGCGGGGAGCTGTTTTTT. The encoded protein is CASRTSGRGGELFF.

The DNA for the CDR3 is TGTGCCACCTTGGACACGGGGCATTATAGCAATCAGCCCCAGCATTTT. It encodes CATLDTGHYSNQPQHF. This chain uses TRBV19 with TRBJ1-5, with a possible D match to TRBD1 (5 bases). The CDR3 is 16 amino acids. Trimming took off 10 bases at V and 0 bases at J, with 19 bases between the two ends. Germline CDR1 is LNHDA and CDR2 is SQIVND (reference sequence).

This clonotype was seen a single time. V usage is TRBV19 and J usage is TRBJ2-6; D is possibly TRBD2 (6 bases). V was clipped by 1 base and J by 2 bases, with 6 bases between them. Per the germline V gene, CDR1 is LNHDA and CDR2 is SQIVND (reference sequence). This CDR3 has 15 amino acids. The CDR3 spells CASSIAGAGANVLTF. The DNA for the CDR3 is TGTGCCAGTAGTATAGCGGGGGCTGGGGCCAACGTCCTGACTTTC.

As for this clonotype: Since a much larger clone is just one base distant, this may be a read error. The chain links TRBV15 to TRBJ1-1, with D possibly being TRBD1 (5 bases). Germline V gives CDR1 LNHNV, CDR2 YYDKDF (reference sequence). The CDR3 sequence is 15 residues long. CDR3 protein: CATSRDGLGATGAFF. The CDR3 DNA reads as TGTGCCACCAGCAGAGACGGACTAGGGGCCACTGGAGCTTTCTTT.

This clonotype was picked up a small number of times. This chain joins TRBV5-1 and TRBJ1-4; D is unclear. The V gene's germline CDR1 is SGHRS and CDR2 YFSETQ. V gave up 4 bases and J gave up 7 bases, with 14 bases separating them. There are 14 residues in the CDR3. The CDR3 DNA reads TGCGCCAGCAGCCCGGGGAACACACGTGAAAAACTGTTTTTT. Its translation: CASSPGNTREKLFF.

The chain is built from TRBV29-1 and TRBJ2-2; D may be TRBD1 or TRBD2 (5 bases each). The V gene's germline CDR1 is SQVTM and CDR2 ANQGSEA. V lost 6 bases, J lost 0 bases, and 11 bases lay in between. This CDR3 spans 14 amino acids. Written as DNA, the CDR3 is TGCAGCGTCCGGGACGGATCGAACACCGGGGAGCTGTTTTTT. It specifies CSVRDGSNTGELFF.

This rearrangement joins TRBV19 to TRBJ2-1, with 7 bases aligning to TRBD1. V dropped 4 bases and J dropped 5; count of bases not matched to a gene: 5. Looked up from germline, CDR1 is LNHDA and CDR2 is SQIVND (reference sequence). There are 14 residues in the CDR3. In DNA, the CDR3 is TGTGCCAGTAGTACCCGGGGACAGAACAATGAGCAGTTCTTC. This translates into CASSTRGQNNEQFF.

This clonotype was found many times. The gene calls are TRBV9 and TRBJ2-2; TRBD2 matches 9 bases. V lost 0 bases and J lost 7; bases outside the gene matches: 4. This CDR3 comprises 15 residues. Germline loops: CDR1 SGDLS, CDR2 YYNGEE. The CDR3 is CASSVGSAGGGELFF. CDR3 coding DNA: TGTGCCAGCAGCGTAGGATCAGCGGGGGGCGGGGAGCTGTTTTTT. Supplemented by reference TRBV9 and TRBJ2-2, the full variable domain reads DSGVTQTPKHLITATGQRVTLRCSPRSGDLSVYWYQQSLDQGLQFLIQYYNGEERAKGNILERFSAQQFPDLHSELNLSSLELGDSALYFCASSVGSAGGGELFFGEGSRLTVL.

This clonotype was counted only a few times. This chain uses TRBV7-9 with TRBJ2-5; 9 bases agree with TRBD1. CDR1 is SEHNR and CDR2 is FQNEAQ in the germline V gene (reference sequence). Unmatched junction bases numbered 15, after V lost 6 bases and J lost 1 base. The length of the CDR3 is 18 residues. The CDR3 DNA reads as TGTGCCAGCAGTTCCCCGCGGAGTGGGACAGGGACCCAAGAGACCCAGTACTTC. It yields the protein CASSSPRSGTGTQETQYF.

The gene calls are TRBV7-3 and TRBJ2-2; D is undetermined. The CDR3 extends over 15 amino acids. V was trimmed by 2 bases and J by 4 bases, leaving 11 bases between them. The germline V gene has CDR1 SGHTA and CDR2 FQGTGA. CDR3 in DNA: TGTGCCAGCAGCTTATATGGCGGCCGCACCGGGGAGCTGTTTTTT. Its protein product is CASSLYGGRTGELFF.

This clonotype was recorded a few times. The V and J genes are TRBV5-1 and TRBJ2-3, with D possibly being TRBD2 (6 bases). The V end was cut by 3 bases, the J end by 3 bases, with 23 bases between. Looked up from germline, CDR1 is SGHRS and CDR2 is YFSETQ. CDR3 length: 18 residues. CDR3 region: CASSSGVGGGSTTDTQYF. Here the CDR3 DNA reads TGCGCCAGCAGCTCGGGGGTCGGGGGAGGATCTACGACAGATACGCAGTATTTT.

This clonotype was seen repeatedly, ten times or more. V usage is TRBV12-3 or TRBV12-4 and J usage is TRBJ1-6; D might be TRBD1 (6 bases). V dropped 6 bases and J dropped 5 bases, with 11 bases sitting between them. This CDR3 has 14 amino acids. CDR3 nucleotide sequence: TGTGCCAGCAGGACAGGCAGCAATAATTCACCCCTCCACTTT. Translating it yields CASRTGSNNSPLHF.